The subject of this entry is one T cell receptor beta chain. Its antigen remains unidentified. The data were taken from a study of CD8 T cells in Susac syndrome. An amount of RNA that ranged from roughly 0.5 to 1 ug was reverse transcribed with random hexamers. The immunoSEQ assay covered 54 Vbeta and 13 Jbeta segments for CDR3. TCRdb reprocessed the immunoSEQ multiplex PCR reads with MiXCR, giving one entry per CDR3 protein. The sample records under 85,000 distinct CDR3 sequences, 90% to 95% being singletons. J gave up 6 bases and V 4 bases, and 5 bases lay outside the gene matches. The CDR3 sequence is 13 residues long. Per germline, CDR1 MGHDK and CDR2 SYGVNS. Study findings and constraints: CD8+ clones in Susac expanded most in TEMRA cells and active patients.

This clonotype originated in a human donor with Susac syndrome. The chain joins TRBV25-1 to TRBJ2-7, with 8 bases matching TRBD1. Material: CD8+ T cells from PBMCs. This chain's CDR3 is CASSAGQGGEQYF. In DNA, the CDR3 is TGTGCCAGCAGTGCAGGACAGGGAGGCGAGCAGTACTTC.